Reported below is one T cell receptor (beta chain). Its target antigen remains unknown. Base qualities are missing; no much larger clone stands one base away. TCRbeta CDR3 regions were amplified from genomic DNA by means of the immunoSEQ Assay, a bias-controlled multiplex PCR. Regarding the original processing steps: The number of nucleated cells in each sample was estimated from the amplification of reference gene primers within the assay. Sequence reads were collapsed and filtered to measure the absolute abundance of every unique TCRbeta CDR3 rearrangement. Productive Simpson clonality was computed per sample as the square root of Simpson's diversity index over productive rearrangements. TCRdb re-hosts the immuneACCESS table, in-frame sequences only. Its copies lack some clones; in the studies checked, an unresolved V gene accounts for under half of them, and the cause for the rest is not known. Clone size and V and J calls were adopted from that table, with D and trimming inferred from the DNA. The sample table shows about 150,000 clones, and approximately 84% are seen once. The ten largest account for 35% to 45% of the sample.

The data belong to a study of blood T cell repertoires in COVID-19 (dated by TCRdb to 2019 to 2021). Study-wide context: Collaborator samples came from the United States, Italy and Spain and covered acute and convalescent phases of COVID-19. The prospective study material was composed of cDNA or gDNA derived from T cells, B-cell-depleted T cells, or PBMCs. The dataset comprised deeply sampled blood TCRbeta repertoires from subjects exposed to, actively infected with, or recovered from COVID-19. The repertoires were made available in a free public database intended to serve as a resource for research on the immune response to SARS-CoV-2. Samples came from the ongoing ImmuneRACE study (first 160 participants) plus 1,254 subjects from 6 global collaborators. The sample metadata nearly always contained a de-identified subject ID, COVID-19 status, age in years and sex. HLA class I and class II types, where available, came from metadata supplied by the sample provider rather than from assay-based typing.

Collaborating institutions collected whole blood in K2EDTA tubes following their own protocols. For TCRbeta analysis, collaborator samples were shipped as frozen whole blood, as isolated PBMCs, or as DNA extracted from either sample type. What the work shows at the level of the full study, not this receptor alone: How much clinical and demographic metadata was included differed by source and by participant, and the metadata was provided uncurated.

The CDR3 measures 13 amino acids from cysteine to phenylalanine. The kept DNA is CDR3 alone, 39 bases in frame from the first base. Trimming costs V 2 bases and J 5 bases, and their ends lie 10 bases apart. In the germline V gene (reference sequence), CDR1 corresponds to SGHNT and CDR2 to YYREEE. The sequence derives from a human donor in a cohort sampled during active COVID-19. The sequenced sample consisted of peripheral blood. The chain joins TRBV5-4 to TRBJ1-2; TRBD1 is perhaps the D gene, given 6 matching bases. The bases are TGTGCCAGCAGCTTAGGACAGTTATATGGCTACACCTTC. It encodes CASSLGQLYGYTF.